A selection of T cell receptor beta chains follows, all from one sample in a study of blood T cell repertoires in COVID-19. Method: immunoSEQ multiplex PCR; TCRdb's copy keeps in-frame clones and lacks some. The repertoire has a few hundred thousand clones, 70% to 90% of them found once; the top ten carry 7.2%. Sequencing was performed on peripheral blood. The receptors were gathered from a human donor in a cohort sampled during active COVID-19. CDR3s include the opening cysteine and the closing phenylalanine or tryptophan. The order of the fields is J gene, V gene, CDR3 protein.

j_call: TRBJ2-3
v_call: TRBV6-5
cdr3_aa: CASSPPGGLDTQYF

j_call: TRBJ1-1
v_call: TRBV5-8
cdr3_aa: CASSHMRPVNTEAFF

j_call: TRBJ1-1
v_call: TRBV5-6
cdr3_aa: CASSLYSRNTEAFF

j_call: TRBJ2-3
v_call: TRBV20-1
cdr3_aa: CSVVERLSQYF

j_call: TRBJ1-2
v_call: TRBV29-1
cdr3_aa: CIVRDRGKYGYTF

j_call: TRBJ1-2
v_call: TRBV11-2
cdr3_aa: CASSPRTGVNYGYTF

j_call: TRBJ2-3
v_call: TRBV30
cdr3_aa: CAWSVQGPDTQYF

j_call: TRBJ2-1
v_call: TRBV29-1
cdr3_aa: CSWASSVANEQFF

j_call: TRBJ2-4
v_call: TRBV5-1
cdr3_aa: CASSSRLAGGGGPENIQYF

j_call: TRBJ1-5
v_call: TRBV4-1
cdr3_aa: CASSHRDRGYQPQHF

j_call: TRBJ2-3
v_call: TRBV5-1
cdr3_aa: CASSPRTRQRTDTQYF

j_call: TRBJ2-2
v_call: TRBV5-1
cdr3_aa: CASSFTANTGELFF

j_call: TRBJ1-4
v_call: TRBV6-1
cdr3_aa: CASSDLNEKLFF

j_call: TRBJ2-3
v_call: TRBV3-1/TRBV3-2
cdr3_aa: CASSQRQDTDTQYF

j_call: TRBJ2-5
v_call: TRBV3-1/TRBV3-2
cdr3_aa: CASSHNAPAQYF

j_call: TRBJ1-2
v_call: TRBV27
cdr3_aa: CASSSVGTGNYGYTF

j_call: TRBJ2-4
v_call: TRBV5-1
cdr3_aa: CASSLVSEAKNIQYF

j_call: TRBJ1-2
v_call: TRBV30
cdr3_aa: CAWSPFSAIGYTF

j_call: TRBJ1-3
v_call: TRBV12-3/TRBV12-4
cdr3_aa: CASTDNSGNTIYF

j_call: TRBJ1-2
v_call: TRBV27
cdr3_aa: CASSPTGTGVYGYTF